A selection of T cell receptor beta chains follows, all from one sample in a study of blood T cell repertoires in COVID-19. The protocol was immunoSEQ multiplex PCR, while the TCRdb copy is restricted to in-frame clones and leaves out a portion. The sample carries around 250,000 clones, roughly 88% recorded once. Source material: peripheral blood. All receptors derive from a woman in her thirties with active or convalescent COVID-19. The CDR3 runs from the conserved cysteine through the conserved F or W. Each record gives: CDR3 length, D gene, J gene, clone size, V gene, CDR3 DNA, CDR3 protein. D genes are given only for firm matches. The listing skips clone size in some rows; elsewhere it reads once, few, many or a size class.

len: 15
d_gene: NA
j_gene: TRBJ2-3
abundance: NA
v_gene: TRBV19
CDR3nt: TGTGCCAGTAGCCTGGCGGGGGCCCGCACAGATACGCAGTATTTT
CDR3aa: CASSLAGARTDTQYF

len: 15
d_gene: NA
j_gene: TRBJ1-1
abundance: NA
v_gene: TRBV7-6
CDR3nt: TGTGCCAGCAGCACGGGGGGCGTAAAGAACACTGAAGCTTTCTTT
CDR3aa: CASSTGGVKNTEAFF

len: 15
d_gene: TRBD1
j_gene: TRBJ1-4
abundance: once
v_gene: TRBV5-6
CDR3nt: TGTGCCAGCAGCGAGTTGGGACAGGGGGATGAAAAACTGTTTTTT
CDR3aa: CASSELGQGDEKLFF

len: 15
d_gene: TRBD2
j_gene: TRBJ2-1
abundance: once
v_gene: TRBV19
CDR3nt: TGTGCCAGTAGTATAGACCTAGGGAGGGTATTAGAGCAGTTCTTC
CDR3aa: CASSIDLGRVLEQFF

len: 17
d_gene: NA
j_gene: TRBJ1-6
abundance: NA
v_gene: TRBV4-1
CDR3nt: TGCGCCAGCAGCCAAGATTTGCCAGGGGTGGGGAATTCACCCCTCCACTTT
CDR3aa: CASSQDLPGVGNSPLHF

len: 14
d_gene: TRBD2
j_gene: TRBJ2-5
abundance: NA
v_gene: TRBV9
CDR3nt: TGTGCCCGCAGCGGGGGGGGTCTCCAAGAGACCCAGTACTTC
CDR3aa: CARSGGGLQETQYF

len: 14
d_gene: NA
j_gene: TRBJ1-2
abundance: NA
v_gene: TRBV5-6
CDR3nt: TGTGCCAGCAGCCCCTGGGGAGGAAACTATGGCTACACCTTC
CDR3aa: CASSPWGGNYGYTF

len: 16
d_gene: TRBD1
j_gene: TRBJ1-1
abundance: NA
v_gene: TRBV3-1/TRBV3-2
CDR3nt: TGTGCCAGCAGCCCCCGGGACGGGACAGGGAGATCTGAAGCTTTCTTT
CDR3aa: CASSPRDGTGRSEAFF

len: 15
d_gene: NA
j_gene: TRBJ1-6
abundance: NA
v_gene: TRBV6-5
CDR3nt: TGTGCCAGCACCCAGGACAACGCCTATAATTCACCCCTCCACTTT
CDR3aa: CASTQDNAYNSPLHF

len: 13
d_gene: NA
j_gene: TRBJ2-5
abundance: NA
v_gene: TRBV12-3/TRBV12-4
CDR3nt: TGTGCCAGCAGTTTAACTAGGTGGGAGACCCAGTACTTC
CDR3aa: CASSLTRWETQYF

len: 13
d_gene: TRBD1
j_gene: TRBJ1-2
abundance: NA
v_gene: TRBV5-6
CDR3nt: TGTGCCAGCAGCCCTGACAGGGCATATGGCTACACCTTC
CDR3aa: CASSPDRAYGYTF

len: 14
d_gene: NA
j_gene: TRBJ2-2
abundance: NA
v_gene: TRBV29-1
CDR3nt: TGCAGCGTTTCCCCGACCGGGGTTGCCGGGGAGCTGTTTTTT
CDR3aa: CSVSPTGVAGELFF

len: 15
d_gene: NA
j_gene: TRBJ2-6
abundance: NA
v_gene: TRBV19
CDR3nt: TGTGCCAGTAGTATAAAGAGCTCTGGGGCCAACGTCCTGACTTTC
CDR3aa: CASSIKSSGANVLTF

len: 17
d_gene: TRBD1
j_gene: TRBJ1-6
abundance: NA
v_gene: TRBV18
CDR3nt: TGTGCCAGCTCACTGACCGGGACAGGGGGCGACAATTCACCCCTCCACTTT
CDR3aa: CASSLTGTGGDNSPLHF

len: 14
d_gene: NA
j_gene: TRBJ2-2
abundance: many
v_gene: TRBV6-2/TRBV6-3
CDR3nt: TGTGCCAGCAGCACAGGGGGGGGAGCGGGGGAGCTGTTTTTT
CDR3aa: CASSTGGGAGELFF

len: 14
d_gene: NA
j_gene: TRBJ2-2
abundance: NA
v_gene: TRBV5-1
CDR3nt: TGCGCCAGCAGCCTAACTGCGAACACCGGGGAGCTGTTTTTT
CDR3aa: CASSLTANTGELFF

len: 18
d_gene: TRBD1
j_gene: TRBJ2-4
abundance: NA
v_gene: TRBV19
CDR3nt: TGTGCCAGTAGTATCCCCCGGGACAGGGGTCCATCCAAAAACATTCAGTACTTC
CDR3aa: CASSIPRDRGPSKNIQYF

len: 17
d_gene: TRBD1
j_gene: TRBJ1-5
abundance: once
v_gene: TRBV28
CDR3nt: TGTGCCAGCAGTTTGAGGGGACAGGGAAAGGGCAATCAGCCCCAGCATTTT
CDR3aa: CASSLRGQGKGNQPQHF

len: 12
d_gene: TRBD1
j_gene: TRBJ1-2
abundance: NA
v_gene: TRBV19
CDR3nt: TGTGCCACTCTGACAGGGGGTTATGGCTACACCTTC
CDR3aa: CATLTGGYGYTF

len: 13
d_gene: NA
j_gene: TRBJ1-3
abundance: NA
v_gene: TRBV12-3/TRBV12-4
CDR3nt: TGTGCCAGCAGGTCGGGGACTGGAAACACCATATATTTT
CDR3aa: CASRSGTGNTIYF

len: 15
d_gene: TRBD2
j_gene: TRBJ2-1
abundance: NA
v_gene: TRBV25-1
CDR3nt: TGTGCCAGCAGTGAACCTAGCGGGGTCTACAATGAGCAGTTCTTC
CDR3aa: CASSEPSGVYNEQFF

len: 13
d_gene: NA
j_gene: TRBJ1-1
abundance: NA
v_gene: TRBV27
CDR3nt: TGTGCCAGCAGTTTATCAAGCGTTGCTGAAGCTTTCTTT
CDR3aa: CASSLSSVAEAFF

len: 15
d_gene: NA
j_gene: TRBJ1-1
abundance: NA
v_gene: TRBV19
CDR3nt: TGTGCCAGTAGTAGCGGAATTAATGCGAACACTGAAGCTTTCTTT
CDR3aa: CASSSGINANTEAFF

len: 16
d_gene: TRBD2
j_gene: TRBJ2-1
abundance: NA
v_gene: TRBV7-8
CDR3nt: TGTGCCAGCAGCAACCACGGGGGGGGCTCCTACAATGAGCAGTTCTTC
CDR3aa: CASSNHGGGSYNEQFF

len: 15
d_gene: TRBD2
j_gene: TRBJ2-1
abundance: few
v_gene: TRBV18
CDR3nt: TGTGCCAGCTCACCACGCGTGGGGGGGGACAATGAGCAGTTCTTC
CDR3aa: CASSPRVGGDNEQFF

len: 14
d_gene: TRBD2
j_gene: TRBJ2-1
abundance: NA
v_gene: TRBV7-2
CDR3nt: TGTGCCAGCAGCTTAGACGGGGGGGCCAGAGAGCAGTTCTTC
CDR3aa: CASSLDGGAREQFF

len: 15
d_gene: TRBD2
j_gene: TRBJ2-3
abundance: few
v_gene: TRBV5-6
CDR3nt: TGTGCCAGCAGCTGGGGGGGGACTAGCCAGCGTCGGCAGTATTTT
CDR3aa: CASSWGGTSQRRQYF

len: 12
d_gene: NA
j_gene: TRBJ1-1
abundance: once
v_gene: TRBV19
CDR3nt: TGTGCCAGTAGTATACGACATGATGAAGCTTTCTTT
CDR3aa: CASSIRHDEAFF

len: 14
d_gene: NA
j_gene: TRBJ1-6
abundance: once
v_gene: TRBV4-1
CDR3nt: TGCGCCAGCAGCCAAGTCAGGTTAGGTTCACCCCTCCACTTT
CDR3aa: CASSQVRLGSPLHF

len: 12
d_gene: NA
j_gene: TRBJ1-2
abundance: NA
v_gene: TRBV10-3
CDR3nt: TGTGCCAGTGGGGAGTATAACTATGGCTACACCTTC
CDR3aa: CASGEYNYGYTF

len: 15
d_gene: TRBD2
j_gene: TRBJ2-5
abundance: NA
v_gene: TRBV6-6
CDR3nt: TGTGCCAGCAGCCAGACTAGCGGGGGGCCAGAGACCCAGTACTTC
CDR3aa: CASSQTSGGPETQYF

len: 14
d_gene: NA
j_gene: TRBJ1-1
abundance: NA
v_gene: TRBV5-4
CDR3nt: TGTGCCAGCAGCGACCGGGACACAAACACTGAAGCTTTCTTT
CDR3aa: CASSDRDTNTEAFF

len: 15
d_gene: NA
j_gene: TRBJ1-6
abundance: few
v_gene: TRBV5-6
CDR3nt: TGTGCCAGCAGCGGAGACAGCTCCTATAATTCACCCCTCCACTTT
CDR3aa: CASSGDSSYNSPLHF